This T cell receptor (beta chain) was observed in a study of blood T cell repertoires in COVID-19. Study in general: Sites in the United States, Italy and Spain provided acute and convalescent COVID-19 samples.

Profiled with immunoSEQ multiplex PCR; TCRdb holds only in-frame clones, not every one. Of approximately 68,000 clones in the sample, roughly 90% were seen once. The material sequenced was peripheral blood. The sequence was collected from a man aged 45 to 65 with active COVID-19.

For the CDR3, the DNA is TGCGCCAGTGACAGTACGAACACCGGGGAGCTGTTTTTT. This gives the protein CASDSTNTGELFF. The chain couples TRBV5-1 to TRBJ2-2; D is perhaps TRBD1 (5 bases). The V gene's germline CDR1 is SGHRS and CDR2 YFSETQ. V was pared by 8 bases and J by 0 bases, with 8 bases between. The CDR3 runs 13 residues.